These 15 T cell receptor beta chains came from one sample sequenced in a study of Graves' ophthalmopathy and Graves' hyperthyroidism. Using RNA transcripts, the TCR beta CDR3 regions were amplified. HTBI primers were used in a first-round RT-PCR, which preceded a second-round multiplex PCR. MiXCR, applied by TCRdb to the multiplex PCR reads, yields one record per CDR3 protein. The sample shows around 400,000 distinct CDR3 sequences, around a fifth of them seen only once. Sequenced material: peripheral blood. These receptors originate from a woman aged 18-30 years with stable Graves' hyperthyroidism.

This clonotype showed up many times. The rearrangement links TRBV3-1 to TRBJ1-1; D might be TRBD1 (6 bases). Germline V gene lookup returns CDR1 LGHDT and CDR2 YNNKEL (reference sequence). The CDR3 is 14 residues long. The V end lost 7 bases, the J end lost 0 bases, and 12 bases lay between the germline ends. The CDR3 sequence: CASKEAGVNTEAFF. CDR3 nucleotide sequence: TGTGCCAGCAAGGAAGCAGGGGTGAACACTGAAGCTTTCTTT.

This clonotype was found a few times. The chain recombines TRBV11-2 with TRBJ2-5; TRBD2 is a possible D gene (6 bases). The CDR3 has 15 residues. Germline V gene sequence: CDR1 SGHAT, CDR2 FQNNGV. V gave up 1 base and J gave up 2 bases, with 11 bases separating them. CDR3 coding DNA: TGTGCCAGCAGCTTAGCGGGGGAATGGCAAGAGACCCAGTACTTC. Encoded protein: CASSLAGEWQETQYF.

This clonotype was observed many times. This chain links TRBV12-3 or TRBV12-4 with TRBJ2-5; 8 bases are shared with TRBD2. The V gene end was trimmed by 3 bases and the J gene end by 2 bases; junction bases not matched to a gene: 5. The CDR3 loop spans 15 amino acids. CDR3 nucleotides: TGTGCCAGCAGTTTTCGGGGGGGGCGTCAAGAGACCCAGTACTTC. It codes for CASSFRGGRQETQYF.

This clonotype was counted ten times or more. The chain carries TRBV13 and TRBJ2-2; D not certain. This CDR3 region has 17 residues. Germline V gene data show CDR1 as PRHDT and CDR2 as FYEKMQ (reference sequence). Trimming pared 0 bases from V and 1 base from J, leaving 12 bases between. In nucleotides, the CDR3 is TGTGCCAGCAGCTTAGGGGCCCCTCACTTGAACACCGGGGAGCTGTTTTTT. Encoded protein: CASSLGAPHLNTGELFF.

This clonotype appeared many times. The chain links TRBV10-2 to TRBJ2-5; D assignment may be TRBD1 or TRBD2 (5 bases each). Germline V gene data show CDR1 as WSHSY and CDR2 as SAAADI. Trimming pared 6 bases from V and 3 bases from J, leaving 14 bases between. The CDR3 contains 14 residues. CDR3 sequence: CASSPGRMKETQYF. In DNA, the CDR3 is TGCGCCAGCAGCCCGGGACGGATGAAAGAGACCCAGTACTTC.

The CDR3 spells CASSQGLAGYKNIQYF. The CDR3, as DNA: TGTGCCAGCAGCCAAGGCCTAGCGGGTTACAAAAACATTCAGTACTTC. This chain links TRBV14 with TRBJ2-4, with TRBD2 identical over 8 bases. CDR3 length: 16 residues. J lost 3 bases, V lost 1 base, and 5 bases had no gene match. Germline CDR1 reads SGHDN; CDR2 reads FVKESK.

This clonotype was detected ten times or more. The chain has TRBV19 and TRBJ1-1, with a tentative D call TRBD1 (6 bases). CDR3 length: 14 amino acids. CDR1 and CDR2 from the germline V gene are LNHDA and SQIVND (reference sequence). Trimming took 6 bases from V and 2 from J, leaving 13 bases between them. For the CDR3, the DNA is TGTGCCAGTAGGGAACAGGGATCCAACACTGAAGCTTTCTTT. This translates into CASREQGSNTEAFF.

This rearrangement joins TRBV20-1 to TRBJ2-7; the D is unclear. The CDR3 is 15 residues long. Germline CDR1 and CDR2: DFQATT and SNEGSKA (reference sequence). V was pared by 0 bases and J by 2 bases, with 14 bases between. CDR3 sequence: CSARDFRRTAYEQYF. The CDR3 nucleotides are TGCAGTGCTAGAGACTTCCGACGGACGGCCTACGAGCAGTACTTC.

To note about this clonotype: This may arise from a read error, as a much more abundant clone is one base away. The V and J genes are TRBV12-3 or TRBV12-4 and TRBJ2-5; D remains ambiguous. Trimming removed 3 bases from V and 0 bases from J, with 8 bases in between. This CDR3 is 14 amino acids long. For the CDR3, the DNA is TGTGCCAGCAGTTTCGGAAGCGACCAAGAGACCCAGTACTTC. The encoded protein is CASSFGSDQETQYF.

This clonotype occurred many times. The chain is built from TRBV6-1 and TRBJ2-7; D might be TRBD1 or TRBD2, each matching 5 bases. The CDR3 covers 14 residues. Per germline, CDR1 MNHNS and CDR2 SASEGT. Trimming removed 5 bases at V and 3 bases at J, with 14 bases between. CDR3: CASSRRRGSYEQYF. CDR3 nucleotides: TGTGCCAGCAGTCGCCGCCGGGGCAGCTACGAGCAGTACTTC.

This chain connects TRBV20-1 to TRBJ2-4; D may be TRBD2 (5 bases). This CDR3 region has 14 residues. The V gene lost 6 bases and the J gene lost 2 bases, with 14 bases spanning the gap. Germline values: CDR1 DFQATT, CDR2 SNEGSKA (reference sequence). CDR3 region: CSARVEFSKNIQYF. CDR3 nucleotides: TGCAGTGCGCGGGTTGAGTTCTCCAAAAACATTCAGTACTTC.

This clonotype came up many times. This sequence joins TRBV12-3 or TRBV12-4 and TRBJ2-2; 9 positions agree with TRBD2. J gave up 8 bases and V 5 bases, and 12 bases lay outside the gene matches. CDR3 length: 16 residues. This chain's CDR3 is CASSALASGNWGELFF. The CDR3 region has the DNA TGTGCCAGCAGTGCCTTGGCTAGCGGGAATTGGGGGGAGCTGTTTTTT.

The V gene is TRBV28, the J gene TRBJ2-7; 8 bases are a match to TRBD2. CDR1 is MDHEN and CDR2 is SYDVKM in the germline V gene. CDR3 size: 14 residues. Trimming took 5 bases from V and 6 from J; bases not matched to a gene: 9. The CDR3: CASSEREMGGEQYF. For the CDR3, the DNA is TGTGCCAGCAGTGAGCGGGAGATGGGGGGCGAGCAGTACTTC.

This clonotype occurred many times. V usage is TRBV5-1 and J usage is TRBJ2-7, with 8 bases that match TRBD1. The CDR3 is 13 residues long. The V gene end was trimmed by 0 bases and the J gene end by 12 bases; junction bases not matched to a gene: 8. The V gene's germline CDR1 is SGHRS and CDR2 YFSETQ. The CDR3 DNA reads TGCGCCAGCAGCTTGGAGGCCCGGGGGACAGGGTACTTC. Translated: CASSLEARGTGYF.

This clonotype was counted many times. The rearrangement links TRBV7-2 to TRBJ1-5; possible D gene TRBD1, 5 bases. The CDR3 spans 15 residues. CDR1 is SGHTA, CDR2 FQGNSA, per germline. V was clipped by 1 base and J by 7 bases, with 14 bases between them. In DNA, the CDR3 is TGTGCCAGCAGCTTAGACGGGACTACGGGGCAGCCCCAGCATTTT. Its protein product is CASSLDGTTGQPQHF. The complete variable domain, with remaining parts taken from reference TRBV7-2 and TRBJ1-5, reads GAGVSQSPSNKVTEKGKDVELRCDPISGHTALYWYRQSLGQGLEFLIYFQGNSAPDKSGLPSDRFSAERTGGSVSTLTIQRTQQEDSAVYLCASSLDGTTGQPQHFGDGTRLSIL.